Listed below are T cell receptor beta chains from one sample, sequenced in a study of blood T cell repertoires in COVID-19. The method was immunoSEQ multiplex PCR; TCRdb's version includes in-frame clones alone and lacks a portion of them. Seen here are approximately 250,000 clones, around 93% observed once, and the top ten hold roughly 2.8%. The sequencing sample was made of PBMCs or T cells enriched from blood (not recorded which). These receptors were collected from a man aged 40-49 years who had been exposed to COVID-19. CDR3s include the opening cysteine and the closing phenylalanine or tryptophan. The D gene is left open where the match is weak. Size is stated for part of the rows, as once, few or many counts, or as a class when the clone is expanded.

v_gene,d_gene,j_gene,abundance,CDR3nt,CDR3aa
TRBV5-4,TRBD2,TRBJ2-4,-,TGTGCCAGCAGCACACCGGGACTAGCGGGAGGGGAGATTCAGTACTTC,CASSTPGLAGGEIQYF
TRBV30,TRBD1,TRBJ1-5,-,TGTGCCTGGGGGACAGGGGACATGCTAAATCAGCCCCAGCATTTT,CAWGTGDMLNQPQHF
TRBV3-1/TRBV3-2,TRBD1,TRBJ2-5,-,TGTGCCAGCAGCCAGAACAGGGGACAAGAGACCCAGTACTTC,CASSQNRGQETQYF
TRBV12-3/TRBV12-4,-,TRBJ1-3,-,TGTGCCAGCAGCCTTTTCTCTGGAAACACCATATATTTT,CASSLFSGNTIYF
TRBV28,TRBD2,TRBJ2-7,-,TGTGCCAGCAGTCCCTTCGGACTAGCGGGCCCCCTTACCTACGAGCAGTACTTC,CASSPFGLAGPLTYEQYF
TRBV18,-,TRBJ1-6,once,TGTGCCAGCTCACCACCCGCAGGGGCTAATTCACCCCTCCACTTT,CASSPPAGANSPLHF
TRBV7-2,-,TRBJ2-1,-,TGTGCCAGCAGCTTAGAAAAAGCTCCGAGCTCCTACAATGAGCAGTTCTTC,CASSLEKAPSSYNEQFF
TRBV5-1,TRBD1,TRBJ2-2,-,TGCGCCAGCAGGACCGGTGACAGGGTTAAAGGCGGGGAGCTGTTTTTT,CASRTGDRVKGGELFF
TRBV20-1,-,TRBJ1-5,-,TGCAGTGCAAGTCAGGGGCCGCCCCAGCATTTT,CSASQGPPQHF
TRBV28,-,TRBJ1-2,-,TGTGCCAGCAGTAGGGGTCAAGGCTACACCTTC,CASSRGQGYTF
TRBV14,-,TRBJ2-7,-,TGTGCCAGCAGCCAAGTTTTTTCCGGGAGCTCCTACGAGCAGTACTTC,CASSQVFSGSSYEQYF
TRBV9,-,TRBJ1-4,-,TGTGCCAGCAGCGGCCGAGACTCCGAGGTGTTTTTT,CASSGRDSEVFF
TRBV30,-,TRBJ1-4,-,TGTGCCTGGAGCCTAACGGGGGGAACTAATGAAAAACTGTTTTTT,CAWSLTGGTNEKLFF
TRBV5-6,TRBD1,TRBJ2-5,-,TGTGCCAGCAGTTATCGGACAGGGTACCAAGAGACCCAGTACTTC,CASSYRTGYQETQYF
TRBV28,-,TRBJ1-2,few,TGTGCCAGAATCGACAGCCTCTACCCGACTAACTATGGCTACACCTTC,CARIDSLYPTNYGYTF
TRBV12-5,TRBD1,TRBJ2-7,-,TGTGCTAGTGGTTTGGTACTGGGGGGGCCGGGACAGGGACGTTACGAGCAGTACTTC,CASGLVLGGPGQGRYEQYF
TRBV29-1,TRBD2,TRBJ2-1,-,TGCAGCGTTGAAGGACTAGCGTCCGGTGAGCAGTTCTTC,CSVEGLASGEQFF
TRBV9,-,TRBJ2-7,-,TGTGCCAGCAGCGTAGGTGATAGCTCCTACGAGCAGTACTTC,CASSVGDSSYEQYF
TRBV11-2,-,TRBJ1-2,-,TGTGCCAGCAGCTTAGAAGGGAGTGGCTACACCTTC,CASSLEGSGYTF
TRBV19,-,TRBJ2-2,few,TGTGCCAGTAGTCGACAGGCGAACACCGGGGAGCTGTTTTTT,CASSRQANTGELFF
TRBV30,-,TRBJ1-1,once,TGTGCCTGGAGTGTAAAACTCCGGGACACTGAAGCTTTCTTT,CAWSVKLRDTEAFF
TRBV29-1,TRBD1,TRBJ1-1,-,TGCAGCGTTCGGCAGGGGGCCCGGGGGACTGAAGCTTTCTTT,CSVRQGARGTEAFF
TRBV5-1,-,TRBJ2-2,-,TGCGCCAGCAGCTTGGGACGGGACACCGGGGAGCTGTTTTTT,CASSLGRDTGELFF
TRBV3-1/TRBV3-2,-,TRBJ2-7,-,TGTGCCAGCAGCCAAGTAGAGGGCTCGAGCGAGCAGTACTTC,CASSQVEGSSEQYF
TRBV9,-,TRBJ1-6,-,TGTGCCAGCAGCCCTACAGGGTACGATTCACCCCTCCACTTT,CASSPTGYDSPLHF
TRBV9,TRBD1,TRBJ1-2,-,TGTGCCAGCAGGGTGACCTCCGGGACAGGGCTGGATGGCTACACCTTC,CASRVTSGTGLDGYTF
TRBV19,TRBD2,TRBJ2-1,once,TGTGCCAGTAGTTGGACTAGCGGGAGATCGGGGCAGTTCTTC,CASSWTSGRSGQFF
TRBV6-5,TRBD2,TRBJ2-7,-,TGTGCCAGCAGGCTAGCGGGAGTAAGCGAGCAGTACTTC,CASRLAGVSEQYF
TRBV28,-,TRBJ2-7,once,TGTGCCAGCAGTGCTACTTACGAGCAGTACTTC,CASSATYEQYF
TRBV5-1,TRBD1,TRBJ2-1,-,TGCGCCAGCAGCGCGGGCCGGGACAGGGGACATGAGCAGTTCTTC,CASSAGRDRGHEQFF
TRBV18,-,TRBJ1-6,-,TGTGCCAGCTCACCCGACTTGAGCTCCTATAATTCACCCCTCCACTTT,CASSPDLSSYNSPLHF
TRBV11-3,TRBD1,TRBJ1-1,once,TGTGCCAGCAGCCAAGACAGGGGCAGCACTGAAGCTTTCTTT,CASSQDRGSTEAFF
TRBV7-2,TRBD1,TRBJ1-1,-,TGTGCCAGCAGCTTAGCCGGACAGGGGGAAACTGAAGCTTTCTTT,CASSLAGQGETEAFF
TRBV7-9,TRBD2,TRBJ2-3,-,TGTGCCAGCAGCTTTAGCGGGAGGGTCGAGGAAGATACGCAGTATTTT,CASSFSGRVEEDTQYF
TRBV7-3,TRBD2,TRBJ2-3,once,TGTGCCAGCAGCTTTGGGACTAGCGGAAAAGATACGCAGTATTTT,CASSFGTSGKDTQYF
TRBV19,-,TRBJ2-3,-,TGTGCCAGTAGTTTCCTAGCGAAGAGCACAGATACGCAGTATTTT,CASSFLAKSTDTQYF
TRBV19,TRBD2,TRBJ2-1,-,TGTGCCAGTAGTACAAGGGGGTTGGGACTAGCGGGATGGAGTGAGCAGTTCTTC,CASSTRGLGLAGWSEQFF
TRBV5-1,-,TRBJ1-1,-,TGCGCCAGCAGCTTCCAGGGAACGGACACTGAAGCTTTCTTT,CASSFQGTDTEAFF
TRBV5-1,-,TRBJ1-6,-,TGCGCCAGCAGCCCGGGGTCAGCCTATAATTCACCCCTCCACTTT,CASSPGSAYNSPLHF
TRBV6-5,-,TRBJ2-1,-,TGTGCCAGCAGTTCAGGTGGGAGCTACAATGAGCAGTTCTTC,CASSSGGSYNEQFF
TRBV5-1,TRBD1,TRBJ1-2,-,TGCGCCAGCAGCTCGCTAGGGACAGTGTATGGCTACACCTTC,CASSSLGTVYGYTF
TRBV19,-,TRBJ2-6,once,TGTGCCAGTAGTCTCGGGGAATCTGGGGCCAACGTCCTGACTTTC,CASSLGESGANVLTF
TRBV30,-,TRBJ1-1,few,TGTGCCTGGAGTGTCCTAGAGTATGGGAACACTGAAGCTTTCTTT,CAWSVLEYGNTEAFF
TRBV19,TRBD1,TRBJ2-3,-,TGTGCCAGTAGTATAGCAGGGGGCTCGCAGTATTTT,CASSIAGGSQYF
TRBV11-2,-,TRBJ2-5,-,TGTGCCAGCAGCTTAGTTCCGGGAGAGGAGGAGACCCAGTACTTC,CASSLVPGEEETQYF
TRBV27,TRBD1,TRBJ1-1,-,TGTGCCAGCAGATTAACCGGGACAGGAAGTTACACTGAAGCTTTCTTT,CASRLTGTGSYTEAFF
TRBV30,TRBD2,TRBJ2-5,-,TGTGCCTGGAGTGCCCTTCGGACTAGCGGGTCCCAAGAGACCCAGTACTTC,CAWSALRTSGSQETQYF
TRBV29-1,TRBD1,TRBJ2-7,-,TGCAGCGTAGTACCGGGACAGGCCTACGAGCAGTACTTC,CSVVPGQAYEQYF
TRBV6-5,-,TRBJ1-1,-,TGTGCCAGCAGTTACCGCCCAGAAGTTAACACTGAAGCTTTCTTT,CASSYRPEVNTEAFF
TRBV15,-,TRBJ1-6,-,TGTGCCACCAGCAGGGGGAACGGGGAAGGGACACCCCTCCACTTT,CATSRGNGEGTPLHF
TRBV27,-,TRBJ1-1,few,TGTGCCAGCAGTTCCGTGAACACTGAAGCTTTCTTT,CASSSVNTEAFF
TRBV6-4,TRBD2,TRBJ2-7,-,TGTGCCAGCAGCCAGTTTGCAGCGGGAATCTACGAGCAGTACTTC,CASSQFAAGIYEQYF